The entry below gives a single TCR beta chain sequence along with its context. Distinct nucleotide sequences in the sample also encode this CDR3. As defined, naive CD8 cells were CD45RO-negative and positively selected for CCR7, with terminally differentiated effector memory CD45RA+ cells excluded. Trimming at V came to 5 bases and at J to 7 bases, leaving 1 base not matched to a gene. Germline CDR1 is MNHEY and CDR2 is SVGAGI. The CDR3 sequence is 12 residues long. This sample is part of a study of shared clonotypes between healthy human individuals. Data came from immunoSEQ multiplex PCR; TCRdb stores just in-frame clones and leaves some out. The data hold roughly 2,000,000 clones, with approximately 94% observed a single time.

Sample: naive CD8+ T cells sorted from blood. The clonotype comes from a man between 18 and 35 years old in good health. This sequence joins TRBV6-5 and TRBJ2-1, with 8 bases lining up with TRBD2. The CDR3 here is CASSPGGNEQFF. The CDR3 DNA reads as TGTGCCAGCAGTCCGGGGGGGAATGAGCAGTTCTTC.